This T cell receptor (beta chain) emerged from a study of shared clonotypes between healthy human individuals (dated by TCRdb to the early 2020s). About the study as a whole: The cohort included three men and a couple of women between 18 and 49 years of age. The study deeply sequenced blood TCR repertoires of about 5 healthy adults to estimate repertoire size and the extent of clonotype sharing between individuals. Libraries were prepared and TCR repertoires were sequenced by different laboratories using diverse techniques, in order to increase sequencing depth and limit assay-specific biases. Between about 0.94 and 10 billion PBMCs per donor were obtained by leukapheresis. Here is what the overall study found, with its caveats: Because the study included only a small number of donors, the genetic and exposure-history diversity represented was limited. Based on pairwise subsampling, the degree of clonotype sharing among donors was expected to be affected by sequencing depth. Sampling was restricted to blood, and TCR repertoires in tissue are likely to differ from TCR repertoires in blood.

Concerning this clone: There is no known antigen for this receptor. It has no much larger one-base neighbor in the sample; base qualities were not kept.

TCR CDR3 regions were amplified from genomic DNA by multiplex PCR using the deep immunoSEQ assay. Genomic DNA extracted from each cell subset was distributed evenly over all wells of several immunoSEQ 96-well plates, and each plate served as one replicate. For unsorted PBMC, about 0.3 ug genomic DNA, equal to 25,000 to 35,000 T cell genomes, was loaded into each replicate PCR. Ten immunoSEQ deep assay plates were used to sequence the unsorted PBMC genomic DNA. The purified libraries were quantified using a Qubit 3.0 fluorometer, sized with a Bioanalyzer 2100, and then quantified again using the KAPA Library Quantification kit. Each immunoSEQ 96-well plate was sequenced on its own single-read 150-cycle Illumina NextSeq 550 flow cell. Per the authors' processing: The immunoSEQ output contained only junctional sequences without quality scores, so filtering could not match that applied to full-length reads. To assign V/J genes and CDR3, sequences were annotated against IMGT germline references using PyIR, a Python wrapper for IgBLAST v1.9. Reads were removed for weak V/J assignments (E-value above 1e-6), missing CDR3, stop codons, out-of-frame junctions, or ambiguous translated residues. V3J clonotypes were defined as sequences sharing an identical inferred V gene, J gene, and CDR3 amino acid sequence. Percentage overlap between repertoires was computed as shared unique clonotypes divided by the size of the smaller repertoire. RTK rarefaction, the Chao1 estimator, and Recon v2.1 estimates of unobserved clonotypes were used to assess repertoire richness. TCRdb provides this immuneACCESS table in a form limited to in-frame rearrangements. Some clones are lacking; in checked studies, under half of them reflect an unresolved V gene, and why the rest are absent is not known. V and J calls and clone size are as listed in that table; D and trimming were resolved from the DNA. Present in this sample are over 400,000 clones, 78% of which were seen just once. 12% of the sample comes from the top ten.

Healthy HIV-negative adults with no recently reported acute infections or vaccinations were included as donors. Only Caucasian adults living in Nashville, Tennessee, USA were represented among the donors. For unsorted samples, 75 million to 100 million PBMCs were counted and genomic DNA was extracted with the QIAamp DNA Blood Mini kit. Blood was collected by leukapheresis, and PBMCs were isolated by Ficoll-Histopaque density gradient centrifugation and then cryopreserved in liquid nitrogen vapor phase. The CDR3 runs 13 amino acids, cysteine and phenylalanine included. Just CDR3 DNA is preserved here, 39 bases in frame from base 1. The germline ends are 17 bases apart after V is trimmed by 7 bases and J by 8 bases. The germline V gene provides CDR1 SNHLY and CDR2 FYNNEI.

In this chain, TRBV2 is recombined with TRBJ1-2; a tentative D call is TRBD1 (6 bases match). Sequenced input: PBMCs. This TCR came from a woman between 35 and 50 years old in good health. Some clones in this sample may be carry-over from other donors' samples. The nucleotide sequence reads as follows: TGTGCCAGCAACGACTGGACAGCGGCCGGCTACACCTTC. The translation is CASNDWTAAGYTF.